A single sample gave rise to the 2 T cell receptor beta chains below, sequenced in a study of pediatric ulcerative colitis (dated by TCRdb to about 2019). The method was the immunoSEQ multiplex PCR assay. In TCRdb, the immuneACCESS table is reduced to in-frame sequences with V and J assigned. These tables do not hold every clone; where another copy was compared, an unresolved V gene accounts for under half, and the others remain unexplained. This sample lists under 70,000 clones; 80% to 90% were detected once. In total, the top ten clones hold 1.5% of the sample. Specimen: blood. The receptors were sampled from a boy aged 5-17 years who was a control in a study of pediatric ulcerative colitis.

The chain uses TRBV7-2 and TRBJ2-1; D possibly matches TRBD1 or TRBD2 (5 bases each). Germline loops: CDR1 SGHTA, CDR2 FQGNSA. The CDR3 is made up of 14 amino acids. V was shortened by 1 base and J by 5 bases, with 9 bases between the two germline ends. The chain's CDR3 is CASSLVGTNNEQFF. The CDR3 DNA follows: TGTGCCAGCAGCTTAGTTGGGACCAACAATGAGCAGTTCTTC. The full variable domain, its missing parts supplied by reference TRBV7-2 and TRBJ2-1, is GAGVSQSPSNKVTEKGKDVELRCDPISGHTALYWYRQSLGQGLEFLIYFQGNSAPDKSGLPSDRFSAERTGGSVSTLTIQRTQQEDSAVYLCASSLVGTNNEQFFGPGTRLTVL.

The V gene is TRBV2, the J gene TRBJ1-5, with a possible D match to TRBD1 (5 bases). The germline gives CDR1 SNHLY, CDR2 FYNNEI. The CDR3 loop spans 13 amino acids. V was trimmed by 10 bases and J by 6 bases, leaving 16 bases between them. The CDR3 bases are TGTGCCACCTCGTCAGGGTTCAGTCAGCCCCAGCATTTT. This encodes CATSSGFSQPQHF.